These 13 T cell receptor beta chains share one sample of origin, sequenced in a study of blood T cell repertoires in COVID-19. Clones were read by immunoSEQ multiplex PCR, and TCRdb kept only the in-frame ones, dropping some. The sample has roughly 200,000 clones, roughly 84% seen once; the top ten hold around 25%. Input material: peripheral blood. The receptor source for this set is a man aged 35 to 55 with acute or convalescent COVID-19.

This chain connects TRBV2 to TRBJ2-7; TRBD2 matches at 9 bases. Germline assignment: CDR1 SNHLY and CDR2 FYNNEI. There are 14 residues in the CDR3. The J segment lost 6 bases and the V segment lost 4 bases, leaving 7 bases of the junction unmatched. CDR3 region: CASSVGREGSEQYF. The CDR3 coding sequence is TGTGCCAGCAGTGTAGGGCGGGAGGGAAGCGAGCAGTACTTC.

This clone appeared a single time. V usage is TRBV5-1 and J usage is TRBJ1-1, with TRBD1 matching 8 bases. Germline CDR1 and CDR2: SGHRS and YFSETQ. The CDR3 extends over 15 amino acids. V lost 4 bases to trimming and J lost 1 base; unmatched junction nucleotides: 6. In nucleotides, the CDR3 is TGCGCCAGCAGCGCAATGACAGGGGAGAACACTGAAGCTTTCTTT. Its translation: CASSAMTGENTEAFF.

The chain carries TRBV7-2 and TRBJ1-5; D is unresolved. Per germline, CDR1 SGHTA and CDR2 FQGNSA. The CDR3 runs 13 residues. V gave up 5 bases and J gave up 2 bases, with 7 bases separating them. The CDR3 DNA follows: TGTGCCAGCAGCCCCCCGGGCAATCAGCCCCAGCATTTT. As protein: CASSPPGNQPQHF. The full variable domain, in which reference TRBV7-2 and TRBJ1-5 provide the parts outside the CDR3, is GAGVSQSPSNKVTEKGKDVELRCDPISGHTALYWYRQSLGQGLEFLIYFQGNSAPDKSGLPSDRFSAERTGGSVSTLTIQRTQQEDSAVYLCASSPPGNQPQHFGDGTRLSIL.

This chain connects TRBV29-1 to TRBJ2-1; TRBD1 agrees at 9 bases. The CDR3 spans 16 residues. Germline V gene lookup returns CDR1 SQVTM and CDR2 ANQGSEA. V shed 2 bases and J 6 bases; nucleotides not matched to a gene: 11. The CDR3 bases are TGCAGCGTTGAAAAACAGGGGGCGCGGATCCGCAATGAGCAGTTCTTC. It is translated as CSVEKQGARIRNEQFF.

The chain recombines TRBV4-1 with TRBJ2-3; D unresolved. Germline CDR1 MGHRA, CDR2 YSYEKL. This CDR3 contains 14 residues. V dropped 0 bases and J dropped 1 base, with 5 bases sitting between them. This CDR3 reads CASSQELRTDTQYF. In DNA, the CDR3 is TGCGCCAGCAGCCAAGAACTACGCACAGATACGCAGTATTTT.

The chain recombines TRBV19 with TRBJ1-2; D ambiguous. There are 13 residues in the CDR3. In germline, CDR1 is LNHDA, CDR2 SQIVND (reference sequence). V was cut by 8 bases and J by 2 bases, with 12 bases left in between. CDR3 loop: CASLRGQNYGYTF. CDR3 DNA: TGTGCCAGTTTAAGAGGGCAGAACTATGGCTACACCTTC.

The V gene is TRBV19, the J gene TRBJ1-1; 9 bases match TRBD1. Trimming took 6 bases from V and 1 from J; bases not matched to a gene: 3. From germline, CDR1 is LNHDA and CDR2 SQIVND (reference sequence). The CDR3 is 14 amino acids. CDR3 sequence: CASRVQGANTEAFF. The CDR3 coding sequence is TGTGCCAGTAGGGTACAGGGGGCGAACACTGAAGCTTTCTTT. Filled out from reference TRBV19 and TRBJ1-1, the complete variable domain reads DGGITQSPKYLFRKEGQNVTLSCEQNLNHDAMYWYRQDPGQGLRLIYYSQIVNDFQKGDIAEGYSVSREKKESFPLTVTSAQKNPTAFYLCASRVQGANTEAFFGQGTRLTVV.

The V and J genes are TRBV7-9 and TRBJ2-5, with 9 bases identical to TRBD1. Per germline, CDR1 SEHNR and CDR2 FQNEAQ (reference sequence). CDR3 length equals 16 residues. Germline trimming cut 5 bases from V and 4 bases from J; bases unmatched to any gene: 11. This chain's CDR3 is CASSPRDRVVGETQYF. Here the CDR3 DNA reads TGTGCCAGCAGCCCAAGGGACAGGGTGGTCGGAGAGACCCAGTACTTC.

The V and J genes are TRBV5-5 and TRBJ1-1; TRBD1 agrees at 9 bases. This CDR3 spans 14 amino acids. CDR1 and CDR2 (germline): SGHKS, YYEKEE (reference sequence). J was trimmed by 6 bases and V by 2 bases; bases with no gene match: 5. The DNA of the CDR3 is TGTGCCAGCAGCTTAGGGACAGGGATCCCTGAAGCTTTCTTT. It is translated as CASSLGTGIPEAFF.

This sequence joins TRBV5-6 and TRBJ1-2, with D perhaps TRBD1 (5 bases). V lost 4 bases and J 5 bases, leaving 12 bases between the germline ends. This CDR3 has 13 residues. CDR1 is SGHDT, CDR2 YYEEEE, per germline. Written as DNA, the CDR3 is TGTGCCAGCAGCCTACGACAGTGGTATGGCTACACCTTC. This translates into CASSLRQWYGYTF.

J is TRBJ1-2 and V is TRBV12-3 or TRBV12-4; D is ambiguous. V lost 0 bases to trimming and J lost 6 bases, with 5 bases between them. The CDR3 is made up of 12 amino acids. This CDR3 reads CASSLAVDGYTF. For the CDR3, the DNA is TGTGCCAGCAGTTTAGCAGTAGATGGCTACACCTTC.

The rearrangement joins TRBV11-1 to TRBJ2-1; no clear D. The CDR3 covers 14 residues. The germline V and J ends were trimmed by 3 bases and 8 bases, with 14 bases remaining between them. Germline V gene lookup returns CDR1 SGHAT and CDR2 FQDESV (reference sequence). The CDR3 loop is CASSFSPSVDEQFF. In DNA form, the CDR3 reads TGTGCCAGCAGCTTTTCCCCGTCTGTCGATGAGCAGTTCTTC.

The V and J genes are TRBV7-9 and TRBJ2-5; 8 positions match TRBD1. Germline V gene data show CDR1 as SEHNR and CDR2 as FQNEAQ (reference sequence). Trimming removed 5 bases from V and 5 bases from J; junction bases left unmatched: 10. The CDR3 is 15 residues long. The CDR3 loop is CASSENQGARETQYF. Written as DNA, the CDR3 is TGTGCCAGCAGCGAAAATCAGGGGGCGCGGGAGACCCAGTACTTC.